The 20 T cell receptor beta chains in this list originate from one sample, sequenced in a study of cytomegalovirus exposure and HLA in healthy donors. It was with 60 Vbeta and 13 Jbeta primers that the PCR ran. TCRdb's table, derived via immunoSEQ multiplex PCR, lists solely in-frame clones and lacks some. This listing includes over 60,000 clones. The specimen sequenced was PBMCs. These receptors all stem from a female donor in good health and CMV-seropositive.

This clone is deemed large (0.1 to 1%) by its frequency. This CDR3 reads CASLPGGAGNEQFF. Written as DNA, the CDR3 is TGTGCCAGCCTTCCAGGGGGCGCGGGTAATGAGCAGTTCTTC. The chain recombines TRBV6-5 with TRBJ2-1; 8 bases map to TRBD1. Losses at the gene ends were 8 bases for V and 7 bases for J; bases not matched to a gene: 10. CDR3 size: 14 residues. From germline, CDR1 is MNHEY and CDR2 SVGAGI.

The CDR3 sequence is CASSLTEETQYF. The CDR3 DNA sequence: TGCGCCAGCAGCTTAACAGAAGAGACCCAGTACTTC. The chain combines TRBV5-1 with TRBJ2-5, with D hard to call. CDR3 length: 12 amino acids. Trimming cost V 2 bases and J 3 bases, with 5 bases left between them. Looked up from germline, CDR1 is SGHRS and CDR2 is YFSETQ. Full variable domain (remainder filled in from reference TRBV5-1 and TRBJ2-5): KAGVTQTPRYLIKTRGQQVTLSCSPISGHRSVSWYQQTPGQGLQFLFEYFSETQRNKGNFPGRFSGRQFSNSRSEMNVSTLELGDSALYLCASSLTEETQYFGPGTRLLVL.

The chain employs TRBV4-3 and TRBJ2-1; 13 nucleotides agree with TRBD2. Germline CDR1 is LGHNA and CDR2 is YSLEER. After removal of 1 base from V and 8 bases from J, the junction contained 8 bases not matched to a gene. This CDR3 is built from 17 residues. Written as DNA, the CDR3 is TGCGCCAGCAGCCAAGCCCCACTAGCGGGGGGGCCGGATGAGCAGTTCTTC. The encoded protein is CASSQAPLAGGPDEQFF.

V and J are TRBV5-6 and TRBJ1-2, with TRBD1 as a possible D gene (5 bases). CDR1 is SGHDT and CDR2 is YYEEEE in the germline V gene. This CDR3 comprises 14 residues. With 4 bases removed from V and 4 bases from J, the gap between germline ends came to 14 bases. The CDR3: CASSVGWQGYGYTF. CDR3 bases: TGTGCCAGCAGCGTCGGTTGGCAGGGCTATGGCTACACCTTC.

This chain links TRBV2 with TRBJ2-3, with TRBD2 matching 10 bases. V lost 4 bases, J lost 6 bases, and 7 bases stayed unmatched. CDR1 and CDR2 (germline): SNHLY, FYNNEI. CDR3 length: 15 residues. The CDR3 is CASSGSSGGWDTQYF. The CDR3 nucleotides read TGTGCCAGCAGTGGTTCTAGCGGGGGCTGGGATACGCAGTATTTT.

DNA for the CDR3: TGTGCCAGCACTAAACGATCTGGCTACGAGCAGTACTTC. Protein: CASTKRSGYEQYF. The V and J genes are TRBV6-5 and TRBJ2-7, with D uncertain. The germline V and J ends were trimmed by 7 bases and 3 bases, with 13 bases remaining between them. This CDR3 region has 13 residues. CDR1 and CDR2 (germline): MNHEY, SVGAGI.

This chain connects TRBV15 to TRBJ2-5; 9 positions agree with TRBD1. This CDR3 comprises 15 residues. In germline, CDR1 is LNHNV, CDR2 YYDKDF (reference sequence). With 1 base clipped from V and 10 bases from J, the junction kept 10 bases outside the gene matches. CDR3 DNA sequence: TGTGCCACCAGCAGAGGGGGGACAGGGCACGAGGACCAGTACTTC. The encoded protein is CATSRGGTGHEDQYF. Variable domain in full (rest from reference TRBV15 and TRBJ2-5): DAMVIQNPRYQVTQFGKPVTLSCSQTLNHNVMYWYQQKSSQAPKLLFHYYDKDFNNEADTPDNFQSRRPNTSFCFLDIRSPGLGDTAMYLCATSRGGTGHEDQYFGPGTRLLVL.

V usage is TRBV7-6 and J usage is TRBJ2-3, with 8 nucleotides matching TRBD2. The V gene end was trimmed by 5 bases and the J gene end by 0 bases; junction bases not matched to a gene: 13. Germline V gives CDR1 SGHVS, CDR2 FNYEAQ. The CDR3 length is 18 residues. The CDR3: CASSPRASGSASTDTQYF. The CDR3 DNA is TGTGCCAGCAGCCCCCGGGCGAGCGGGAGCGCTAGCACAGATACGCAGTATTTT.

The rearrangement links TRBV30 to TRBJ1-3; a possible D gene is TRBD1 (5 bases). Looked up from germline, CDR1 is GTSNPN and CDR2 is SVGIG (reference sequence). The germline V and J ends were trimmed by 2 bases and 0 bases, with 14 bases remaining between them. CDR3 length: 16 amino acids. The CDR3 region is CAWSPTVPLSGNTIYF. The CDR3 DNA is TGTGCCTGGAGTCCGACAGTGCCTCTCTCTGGAAACACCATATATTTT.

V and J are TRBV29-1 and TRBJ1-2; D possibly corresponds to TRBD1 (5 bases). V dropped 6 bases and J dropped 0 bases, with 14 bases sitting between them. Germline CDR1 is SQVTM and CDR2 is ANQGSEA. This CDR3 is built from 14 residues. CDR3 bases: TGCAGCGTCGTAAACCAGGGCTCTAACTATGGCTACACCTTC. Protein product: CSVVNQGSNYGYTF.

V usage is TRBV19 and J usage is TRBJ2-7, with TRBD1 identical over 7 bases. This CDR3 is built from 14 residues. V shed 5 bases and J 0 bases; nucleotides not matched to a gene: 4. Germline CDR1 LNHDA, CDR2 SQIVND (reference sequence). In DNA, the CDR3 is TGTGCCAGTAGTGGGACAGCAAGCTCCTACGAGCAGTACTTC. Translation: CASSGTASSYEQYF.

This chain connects TRBV30 to TRBJ1-1; weak D call: TRBD1 (6 bases). V gave up 1 base and J gave up 10 bases, with 22 bases separating them. CDR1 and CDR2 (germline): GTSNPN, SVGIG (reference sequence). The CDR3 extends over 15 amino acids. CDR3 in amino acids: CAWSDRATGKNVAFF. CDR3 in DNA: TGTGCCTGGAGTGATCGGGCCACAGGGAAGAATGTAGCTTTCTTT.

The V call is TRBV30, the J call TRBJ2-1; TRBD1 matches 9 bases. Per the germline V gene, CDR1 is GTSNPN and CDR2 is SVGIG (reference sequence). CDR3 length equals 15 residues. Germline trimming cut 0 bases from V and 6 bases from J; bases unmatched to any gene: 6. CDR3 DNA: TGTGCCTGGAGTGTTGGAGGACAGGGGCGCAATGAGCAGTTCTTC. Translated: CAWSVGGQGRNEQFF.

The chain carries TRBV30 and TRBJ1-4; D perhaps matches TRBD1 (6 bases). Germline V CDR1 and CDR2: GTSNPN, SVGIG (reference sequence). Trimming took off 2 bases at V and 5 bases at J, with 12 bases between the two ends. The CDR3 extends over 14 amino acids. The CDR3 coding sequence is TGTGCCTGGAGTTTGGACAGACTAAATGAAAAACTGTTTTTT. This codes for CAWSLDRLNEKLFF.

The V and J genes are TRBV23-1 and TRBJ2-5, with D possibly being TRBD2 (5 bases). TRBV23-1 counts as an open reading frame of uncertain function. Trimming took off 3 bases at V and 5 bases at J, with 22 bases between the two ends. The CDR3 spans 17 residues. The CDR3 DNA is TGCGCCAGCAGTCAGTCGCTAGGAGGCCGTACTGTGGAGACCCAGTACTTC. Translating gives CASSQSLGGRTVETQYF.

CDR3 nucleotide sequence: TGTGCCAGCAGCTTAGGACTAGCGGGAGTGTCCTACAATGAGCAGTTCTTC. Encoded protein: CASSLGLAGVSYNEQFF. The chain recombines TRBV11-2 with TRBJ2-1, with 12 bases that match TRBD2. With V trimmed by 1 base and J by 1 base, 2 bases remained unmatched. This CDR3 is built from 17 residues. The germline gives CDR1 SGHAT, CDR2 FQNNGV.

The chain employs TRBV28 and TRBJ2-5; TRBD1 matches at 9 bases. This CDR3 is built from 16 residues. The V segment lost 5 bases and the J segment 1 base; nucleotides outside the gene matches: 8. Germline V gives CDR1 MDHEN, CDR2 SYDVKM. The CDR3 DNA follows: TGTGCCAGCAGTCAGAGACAGGGGGACAGCCAAGAGACCCAGTACTTC. This gives the protein CASSQRQGDSQETQYF.

The V call is TRBV28, the J call TRBJ2-3; 9 bases align to TRBD2. This CDR3 spans 15 amino acids. V trimming: 6 bases; J trimming: 4 bases; junction bases outside the gene matches: 8. Germline V gives CDR1 MDHEN, CDR2 SYDVKM. CDR3 sequence: CASRFSGSGADTQYF. For the CDR3, the DNA is TGTGCCAGCAGATTTAGCGGGAGTGGAGCAGATACGCAGTATTTT.

The V and J genes are TRBV9 and TRBJ2-7; 9 bases map to TRBD1. Germline assignment: CDR1 SGDLS and CDR2 YYNGEE. J was trimmed by 5 bases and V by 4 bases; bases with no gene match: 10. CDR3 length: 15 residues. DNA for the CDR3: TGTGCCAGCAGCTTACGGGACAGGGCCTCTGACGAGCAGTACTTC. This translates into CASSLRDRASDEQYF.

CDR3 region: CASSPLTRNNEQFF. The CDR3 nucleotides are TGTGCCAGCTCCCCCTTAACTCGAAACAATGAGCAGTTCTTC. The V call is TRBV18, the J call TRBJ2-1; D gene ambiguous. This CDR3 region has 14 residues. Germline V gene data show CDR1 as KGHSH and CDR2 as LQKENI. The ends were cut back, 6 bases at V and 5 bases at J, with 14 bases in the middle.